This T cell receptor (beta chain) was observed in a study of blood T cells in healthy people across ages. Isolation per sample recovered at least 7 million PBMCs. Worth noting for this clonotype: Its cognate antigen is unknown.

The junction had 10 bases not matched to a gene; V was cut back by 0 bases and J by 11 bases. CDR3 length equals 15 residues. CDR1 and CDR2 (germline): SGHTA, FQGTGA. It was with a sample-barcoded 5' primer and a J-beta primer mix that a second PCR of roughly 6 to 11 cycles was run. Each cDNA molecule was tagged by a template-switch adaptor that had 12 random nucleotides. TCRdb itself ran the 5' RACE reads through MiXCR, one entry per CDR3 protein. Of under 750,000 distinct CDR3 sequences listed, more than 45% are singletons. Findings of the study overall: Naive CD4+ cell counts and diversity both ran higher in long-lived than in aged donors.

The sequenced sample consisted of blood. This TCR came from a man of 80 years or more in good health. This chain uses TRBV7-3 with TRBJ2-5; 9 bases are shared with TRBD2. In DNA, the CDR3 is TGTGCCAGCAGCTTAACGGCGGGGGGGCGGAATGAGCAGTACTTC. It encodes CASSLTAGGRNEQYF.